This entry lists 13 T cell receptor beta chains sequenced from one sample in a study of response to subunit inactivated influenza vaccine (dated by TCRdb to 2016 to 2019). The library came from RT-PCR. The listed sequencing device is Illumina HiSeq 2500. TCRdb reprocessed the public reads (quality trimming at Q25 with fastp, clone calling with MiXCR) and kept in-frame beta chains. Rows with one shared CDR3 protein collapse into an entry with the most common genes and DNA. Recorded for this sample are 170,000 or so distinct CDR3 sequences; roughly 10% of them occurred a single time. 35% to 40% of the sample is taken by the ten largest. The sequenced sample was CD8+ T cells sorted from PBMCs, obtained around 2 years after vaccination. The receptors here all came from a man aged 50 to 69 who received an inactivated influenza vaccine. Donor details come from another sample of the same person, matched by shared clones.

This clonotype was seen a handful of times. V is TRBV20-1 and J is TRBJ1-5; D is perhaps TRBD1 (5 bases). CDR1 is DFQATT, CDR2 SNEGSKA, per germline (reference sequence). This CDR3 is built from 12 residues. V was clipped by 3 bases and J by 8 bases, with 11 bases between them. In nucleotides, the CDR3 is TGCAGTGCTAGCGTGGGGGAGAAGCCCCAGCATTTT. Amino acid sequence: CSASVGEKPQHF.

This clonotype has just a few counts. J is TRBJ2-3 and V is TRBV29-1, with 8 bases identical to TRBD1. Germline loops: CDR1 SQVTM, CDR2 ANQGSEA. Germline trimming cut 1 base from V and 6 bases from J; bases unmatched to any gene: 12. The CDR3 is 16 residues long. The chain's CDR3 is CSVEADRETEGDTQYF. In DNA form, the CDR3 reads TGCAGCGTTGAAGCGGACAGGGAGACGGAGGGGGATACGCAGTATTTT.

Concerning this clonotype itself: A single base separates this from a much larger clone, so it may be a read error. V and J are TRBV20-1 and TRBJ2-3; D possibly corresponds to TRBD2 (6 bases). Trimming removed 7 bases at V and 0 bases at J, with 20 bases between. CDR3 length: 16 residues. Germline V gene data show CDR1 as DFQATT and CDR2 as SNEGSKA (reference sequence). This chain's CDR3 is CSDSMETSPSTDTQYF. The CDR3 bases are TGCAGTGACTCCATGGAGACTAGTCCCAGCACAGATACGCAGTATTTT.

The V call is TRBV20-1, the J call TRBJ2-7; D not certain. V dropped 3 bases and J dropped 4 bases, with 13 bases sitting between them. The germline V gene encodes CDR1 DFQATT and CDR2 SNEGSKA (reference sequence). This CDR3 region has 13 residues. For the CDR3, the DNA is TGCAGTGCTAGGGAAGATCTACAGTACGAGCAGTACTTC. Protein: CSAREDLQYEQYF.

This CDR3 is CASSQGLSGPATGELFF. The CDR3 coding sequence is TGTGCCAGCAGCCAGGGACTGTCAGGGCCTGCGACCGGGGAGCTGTTTTTT. The chain joins TRBV3-1 to TRBJ2-2, with D possibly TRBD2 on 6 matching bases. The CDR3 is made up of 17 amino acids. Per the germline V gene, CDR1 is LGHDT and CDR2 is YNNKEL (reference sequence). V lost 3 bases, J lost 5 bases, and 19 bases lay in between. The full variable domain, with the rest looked up from reference TRBV3-1 and TRBJ2-2, is DTAVSQTPKYLVTQMGNDKSIKCEQNLGHDTMYWYKQDSKKFLKIMFSYNNKELIINETVPNRFSPKSPDKAHLNLHINSLELGDSAVYFCASSQGLSGPATGELFFGEGSRLTVL.

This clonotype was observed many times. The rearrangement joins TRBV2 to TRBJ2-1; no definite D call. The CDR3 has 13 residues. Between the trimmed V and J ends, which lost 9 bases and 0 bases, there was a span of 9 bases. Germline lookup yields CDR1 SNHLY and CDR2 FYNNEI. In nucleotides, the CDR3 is TGTGCCAGGACGGATAGCTCCTACAATGAGCAGTTCTTC. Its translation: CARTDSSYNEQFF.

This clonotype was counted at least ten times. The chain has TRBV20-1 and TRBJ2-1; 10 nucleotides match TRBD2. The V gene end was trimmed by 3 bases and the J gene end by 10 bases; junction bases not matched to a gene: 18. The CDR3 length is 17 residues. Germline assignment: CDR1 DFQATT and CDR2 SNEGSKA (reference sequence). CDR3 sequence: CSARSLAGVPINDEQFF. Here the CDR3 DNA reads TGCAGTGCTAGGTCGCTAGCGGGAGTCCCCATTAACGACGAGCAGTTCTTC.

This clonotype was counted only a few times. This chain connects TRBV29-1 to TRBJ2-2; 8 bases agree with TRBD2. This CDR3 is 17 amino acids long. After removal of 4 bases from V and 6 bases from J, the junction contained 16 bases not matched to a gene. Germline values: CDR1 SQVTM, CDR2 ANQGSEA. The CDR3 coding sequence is TGCAGCGTTGTGGCCGGTTTAACCCACGGGAGGGCCGGGGAGCTGTTTTTT. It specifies CSVVAGLTHGRAGELFF.

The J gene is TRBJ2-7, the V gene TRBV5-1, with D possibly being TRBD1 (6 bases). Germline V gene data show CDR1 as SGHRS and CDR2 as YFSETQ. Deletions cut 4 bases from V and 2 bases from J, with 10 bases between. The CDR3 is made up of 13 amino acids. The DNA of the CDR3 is TGCGCCAGCAGCAAAGGACAGACCTACGAGCAGTACTTC. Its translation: CASSKGQTYEQYF.

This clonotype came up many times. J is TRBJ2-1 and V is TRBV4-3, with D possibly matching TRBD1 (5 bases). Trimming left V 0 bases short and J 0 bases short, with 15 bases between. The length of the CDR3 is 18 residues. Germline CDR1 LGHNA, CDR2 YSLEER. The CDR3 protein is CASSQDPPTVSSYNEQFF. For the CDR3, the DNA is TGCGCCAGCAGCCAAGACCCCCCGACAGTTAGCTCCTACAATGAGCAGTTCTTC.

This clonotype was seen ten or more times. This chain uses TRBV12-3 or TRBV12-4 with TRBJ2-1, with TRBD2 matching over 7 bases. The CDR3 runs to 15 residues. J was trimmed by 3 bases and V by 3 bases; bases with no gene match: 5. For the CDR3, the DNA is TGTGCCAGCAGTTTCACCGGGAGGTACTACAATGAGCAGTTCTTC. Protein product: CASSFTGRYYNEQFF.

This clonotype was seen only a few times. The CDR3 coding sequence is TGCAGTGCTAGGGAAATGGGGGGGGGCAATCAGCCCCAGCATTTT. Its translation is CSAREMGGGNQPQHF. The chain carries TRBV20-1 and TRBJ1-5; a weak D match, TRBD1 (5 bases). V was clipped by 3 bases and J by 2 bases, with 14 bases between them. This CDR3 comprises 15 residues. Germline CDR1 DFQATT, CDR2 SNEGSKA (reference sequence).

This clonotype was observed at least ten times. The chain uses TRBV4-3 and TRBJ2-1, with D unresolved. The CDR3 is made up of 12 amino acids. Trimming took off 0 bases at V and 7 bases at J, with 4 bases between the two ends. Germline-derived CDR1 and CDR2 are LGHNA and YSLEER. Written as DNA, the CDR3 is TGCGCCAGCAGCCAAGATCCTAATGAGCAGTTCTTC. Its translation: CASSQDPNEQFF.